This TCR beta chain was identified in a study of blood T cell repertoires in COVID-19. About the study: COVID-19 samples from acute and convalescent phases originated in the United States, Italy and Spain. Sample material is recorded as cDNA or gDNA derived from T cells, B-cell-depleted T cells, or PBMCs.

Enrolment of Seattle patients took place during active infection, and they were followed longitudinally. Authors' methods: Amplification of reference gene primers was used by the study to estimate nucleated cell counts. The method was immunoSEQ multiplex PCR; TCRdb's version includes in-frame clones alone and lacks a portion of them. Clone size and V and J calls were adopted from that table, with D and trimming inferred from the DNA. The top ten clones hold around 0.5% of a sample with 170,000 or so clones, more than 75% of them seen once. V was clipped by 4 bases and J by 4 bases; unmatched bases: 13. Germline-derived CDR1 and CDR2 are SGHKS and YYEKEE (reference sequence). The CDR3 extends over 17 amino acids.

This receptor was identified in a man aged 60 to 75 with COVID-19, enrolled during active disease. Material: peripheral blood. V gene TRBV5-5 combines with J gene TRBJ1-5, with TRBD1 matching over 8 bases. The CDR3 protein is CASSPGQVWGPNQPQHF. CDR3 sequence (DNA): TGTGCCAGCAGCCCGGGACAGGTTTGGGGCCCGAATCAGCCCCAGCATTTT.